Here is one T cell receptor (beta chain) with its context. Its antigen is still unknown. This specimen comes from a study of monozygotic twins with inflammatory bowel disease. The germline CDR1 and CDR2 sequences are MNHEY and SVGAGI. The CDR3 extends over 14 amino acids. Used for each TCR library was around 3.5 ug of total RNA. TCRdb re-called the 5' RACE reads; every CDR3 protein appears as one record, without DNA. This sample's clone table lists some 160,000 distinct CDR3 sequences. General study points: In patient repertoires, differing immunosuppressive treatments may have added some variability.

V is TRBV6-5 and J is TRBJ1-4; TCRdb picks TRBD1, but there is no DNA to check that call. The source material was blood. The origin of this receptor is a human donor with ulcerative colitis or Crohn's disease, or a healthy co-twin of an affected twin (not recorded which). CDR3 residues: CASSYGGRGEKLFF.